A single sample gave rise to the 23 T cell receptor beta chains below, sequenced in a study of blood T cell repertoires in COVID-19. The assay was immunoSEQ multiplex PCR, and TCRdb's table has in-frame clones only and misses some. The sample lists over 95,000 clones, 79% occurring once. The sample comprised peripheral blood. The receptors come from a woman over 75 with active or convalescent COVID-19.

For the CDR3, the DNA is TGTGCCAGCAGCTTGACTGGACAGGGCGGCTATGGCTACACCTTC. It encodes CASSLTGQGGYGYTF. The V call is TRBV7-2, the J call TRBJ1-2; TRBD1 matches 8 bases. J lost 4 bases, V lost 3 bases, and 7 bases had no gene match. The CDR3 runs 15 residues. Germline assignment: CDR1 SGHTA and CDR2 FQGNSA. Full variable domain (missing parts from reference TRBV7-2 and TRBJ1-2): GAGVSQSPSNKVTEKGKDVELRCDPISGHTALYWYRQSLGQGLEFLIYFQGNSAPDKSGLPSDRFSAERTGGSVSTLTIQRTQQEDSAVYLCASSLTGQGGYGYTFGSGTRLTVV.

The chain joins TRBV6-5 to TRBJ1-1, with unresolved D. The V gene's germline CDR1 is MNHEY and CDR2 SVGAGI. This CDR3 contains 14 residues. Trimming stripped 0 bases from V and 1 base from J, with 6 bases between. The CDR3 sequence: CASSYSDSNTEAFF. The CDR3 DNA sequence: TGTGCCAGCAGTTACTCCGACTCGAACACTGAAGCTTTCTTT.

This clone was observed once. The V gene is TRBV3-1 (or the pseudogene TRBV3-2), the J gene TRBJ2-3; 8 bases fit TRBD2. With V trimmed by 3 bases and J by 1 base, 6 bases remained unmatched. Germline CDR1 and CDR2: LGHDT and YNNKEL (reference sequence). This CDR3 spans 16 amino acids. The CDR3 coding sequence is TGTGCCAGCAGCCAGGGTAGCGGGATCCGCACAGATACGCAGTATTTT. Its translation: CASSQGSGIRTDTQYF.

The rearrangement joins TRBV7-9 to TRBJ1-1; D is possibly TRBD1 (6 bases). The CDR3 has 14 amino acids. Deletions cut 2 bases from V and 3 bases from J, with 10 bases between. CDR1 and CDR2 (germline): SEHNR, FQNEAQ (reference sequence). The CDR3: CASSLNTGYTEAFF. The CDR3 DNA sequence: TGTGCCAGCAGCTTAAACACAGGGTACACTGAAGCTTTCTTT.

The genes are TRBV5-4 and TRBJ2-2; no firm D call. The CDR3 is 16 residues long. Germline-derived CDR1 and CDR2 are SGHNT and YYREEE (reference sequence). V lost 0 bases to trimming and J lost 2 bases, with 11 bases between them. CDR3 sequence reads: CASSLDPLINTGELFF. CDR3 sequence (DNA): TGTGCCAGCAGCTTGGATCCACTAATAAACACCGGGGAGCTGTTTTTT. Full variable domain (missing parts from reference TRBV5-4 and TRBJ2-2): ETGVTQSPTHLIKTRGQQVTLRCSSQSGHNTVSWYQQALGQGPQFIFQYYREEENGRGNFPPRFSGLQFPNYSSELNVNALELDDSALYLCASSLDPLINTGELFFGEGSRLTVL.

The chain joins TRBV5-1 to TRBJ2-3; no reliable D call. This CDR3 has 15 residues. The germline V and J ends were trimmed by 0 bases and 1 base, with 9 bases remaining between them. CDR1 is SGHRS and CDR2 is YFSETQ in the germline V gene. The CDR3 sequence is CASSLVSAGTDTQYF. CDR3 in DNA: TGCGCCAGCAGCTTGGTGTCGGCGGGCACAGATACGCAGTATTTT.

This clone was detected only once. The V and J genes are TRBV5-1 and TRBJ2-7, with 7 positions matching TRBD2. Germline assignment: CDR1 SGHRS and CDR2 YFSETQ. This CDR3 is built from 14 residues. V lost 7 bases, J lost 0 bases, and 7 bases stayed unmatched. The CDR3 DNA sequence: TGCGCCAGCGGCCATGGGGGGGGCTCCTACGAGCAGTACTTC. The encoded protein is CASGHGGGSYEQYF.

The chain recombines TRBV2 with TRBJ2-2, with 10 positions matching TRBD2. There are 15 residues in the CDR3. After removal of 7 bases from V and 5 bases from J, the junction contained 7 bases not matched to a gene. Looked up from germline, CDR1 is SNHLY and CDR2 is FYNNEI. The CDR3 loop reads CASNTAGGPTGELFF. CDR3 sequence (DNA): TGTGCCAGCAATACAGCGGGAGGGCCGACCGGGGAGCTGTTTTTT.

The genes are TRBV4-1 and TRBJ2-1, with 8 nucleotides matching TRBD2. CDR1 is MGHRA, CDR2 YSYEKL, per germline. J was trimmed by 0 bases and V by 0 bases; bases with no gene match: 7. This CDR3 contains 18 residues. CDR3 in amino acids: CASSQDPAGALSYNEQFF. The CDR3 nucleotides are TGCGCCAGCAGCCAAGATCCAGCGGGAGCCCTCTCCTACAATGAGCAGTTCTTC.

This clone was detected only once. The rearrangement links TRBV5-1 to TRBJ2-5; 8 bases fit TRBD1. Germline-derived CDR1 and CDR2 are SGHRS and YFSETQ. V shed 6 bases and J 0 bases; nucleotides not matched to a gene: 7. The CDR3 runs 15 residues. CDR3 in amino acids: CASKVTGAYQETQYF. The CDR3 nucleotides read TGCGCCAGCAAGGTGACAGGGGCGTACCAAGAGACCCAGTACTTC. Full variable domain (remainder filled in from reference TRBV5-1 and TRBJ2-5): KAGVTQTPRYLIKTRGQQVTLSCSPISGHRSVSWYQQTPGQGLQFLFEYFSETQRNKGNFPGRFSGRQFSNSRSEMNVSTLELGDSALYLCASKVTGAYQETQYFGPGTRLLVL.

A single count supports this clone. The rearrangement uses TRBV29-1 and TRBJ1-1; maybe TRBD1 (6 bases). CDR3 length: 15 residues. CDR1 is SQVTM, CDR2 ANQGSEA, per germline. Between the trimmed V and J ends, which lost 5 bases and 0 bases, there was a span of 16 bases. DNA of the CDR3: TGCAGCGTTTGGGATGTGGGGGCGATGAACACTGAAGCTTTCTTT. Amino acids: CSVWDVGAMNTEAFF.

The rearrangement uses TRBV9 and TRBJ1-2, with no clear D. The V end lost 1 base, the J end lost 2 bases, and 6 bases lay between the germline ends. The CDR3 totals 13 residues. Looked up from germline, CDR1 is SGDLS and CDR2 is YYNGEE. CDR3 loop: CASSVKENYGYTF. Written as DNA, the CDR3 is TGTGCCAGCAGCGTAAAGGAGAACTATGGCTACACCTTC.

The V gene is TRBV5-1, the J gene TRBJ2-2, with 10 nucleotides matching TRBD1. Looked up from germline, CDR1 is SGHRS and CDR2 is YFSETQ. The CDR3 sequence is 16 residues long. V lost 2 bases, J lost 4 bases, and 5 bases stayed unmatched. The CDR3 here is CASSLPGQGFTGELFF. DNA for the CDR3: TGCGCCAGCAGCTTACCGGGACAGGGGTTCACCGGGGAGCTGTTTTTT.

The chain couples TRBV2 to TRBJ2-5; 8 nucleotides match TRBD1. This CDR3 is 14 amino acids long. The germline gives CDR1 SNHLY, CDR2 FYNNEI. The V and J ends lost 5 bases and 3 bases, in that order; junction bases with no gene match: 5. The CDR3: CASSRYRGEETQYF. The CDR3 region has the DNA TGTGCCAGCAGTCGATACAGGGGGGAAGAGACCCAGTACTTC.

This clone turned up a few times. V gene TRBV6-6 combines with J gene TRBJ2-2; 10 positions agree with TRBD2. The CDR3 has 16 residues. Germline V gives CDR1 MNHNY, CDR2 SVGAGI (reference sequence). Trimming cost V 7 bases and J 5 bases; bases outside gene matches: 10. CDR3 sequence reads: CASINGLAGVTGELFF. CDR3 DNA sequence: TGTGCCAGCATTAACGGTCTAGCGGGAGTTACCGGGGAGCTGTTTTTT.

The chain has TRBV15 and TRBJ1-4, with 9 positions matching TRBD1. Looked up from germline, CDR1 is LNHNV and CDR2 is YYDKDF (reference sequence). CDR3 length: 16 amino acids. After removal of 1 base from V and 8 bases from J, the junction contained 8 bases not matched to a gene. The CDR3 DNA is TGTGCCACCAGCAGAGGGGGGGGACAGGGTAAAGAAAAACTGTTTTTT. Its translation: CATSRGGGQGKEKLFF.

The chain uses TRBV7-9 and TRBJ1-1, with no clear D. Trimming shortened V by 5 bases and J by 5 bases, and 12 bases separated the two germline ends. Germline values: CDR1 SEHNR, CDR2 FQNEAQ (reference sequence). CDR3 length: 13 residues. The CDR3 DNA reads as TGTGCCAGCAGCCTTGAGGGTGAGACTGAAGCTTTCTTT. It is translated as CASSLEGETEAFF.

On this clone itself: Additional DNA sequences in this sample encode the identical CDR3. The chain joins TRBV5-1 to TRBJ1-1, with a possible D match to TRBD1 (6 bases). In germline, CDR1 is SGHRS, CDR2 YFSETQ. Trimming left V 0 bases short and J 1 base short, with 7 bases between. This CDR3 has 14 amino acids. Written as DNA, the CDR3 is TGCGCCAGCAGCTTGGTACAGGGGAACACTGAAGCTTTCTTT. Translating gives CASSLVQGNTEAFF.

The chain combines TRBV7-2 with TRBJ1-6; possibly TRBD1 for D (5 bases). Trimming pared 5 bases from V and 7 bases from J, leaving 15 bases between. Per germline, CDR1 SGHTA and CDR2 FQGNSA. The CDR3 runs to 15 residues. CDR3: CASSAPGLRNSPLHF. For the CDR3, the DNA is TGTGCCAGCAGCGCACCGGGACTACGAAATTCACCCCTCCACTTT.

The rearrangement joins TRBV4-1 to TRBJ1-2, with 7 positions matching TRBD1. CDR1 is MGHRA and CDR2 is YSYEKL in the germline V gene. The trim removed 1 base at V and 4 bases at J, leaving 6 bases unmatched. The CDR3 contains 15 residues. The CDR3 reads CASSQVGQALYGYTF. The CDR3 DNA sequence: TGCGCCAGCAGCCAAGTAGGACAGGCCCTCTATGGCTACACCTTC.

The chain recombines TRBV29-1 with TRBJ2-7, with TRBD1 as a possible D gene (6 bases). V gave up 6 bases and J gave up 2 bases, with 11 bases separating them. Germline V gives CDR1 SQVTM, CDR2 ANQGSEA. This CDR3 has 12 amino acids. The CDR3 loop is CSVLGQPYEQYF. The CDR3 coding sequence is TGCAGCGTACTCGGACAGCCCTACGAGCAGTACTTC.

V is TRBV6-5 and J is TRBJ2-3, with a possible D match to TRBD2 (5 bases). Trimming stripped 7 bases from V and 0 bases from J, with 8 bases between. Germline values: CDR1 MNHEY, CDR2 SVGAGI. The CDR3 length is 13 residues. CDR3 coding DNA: TGTGCCAGCACTCAGCGGAGCACAGATACGCAGTATTTT. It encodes CASTQRSTDTQYF.

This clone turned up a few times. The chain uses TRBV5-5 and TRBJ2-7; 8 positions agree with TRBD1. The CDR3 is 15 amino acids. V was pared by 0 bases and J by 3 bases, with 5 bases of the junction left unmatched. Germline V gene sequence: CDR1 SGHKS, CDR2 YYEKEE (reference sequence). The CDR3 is CASSLVPGGRYEQYF. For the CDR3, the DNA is TGTGCCAGCAGCTTGGTTCCAGGGGGCCGCTACGAGCAGTACTTC. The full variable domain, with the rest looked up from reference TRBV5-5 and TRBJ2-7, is DAGVTQSPTHLIKTRGQQVTLRCSPISGHKSVSWYQQVLGQGPQFIFQYYEKEERGRGNFPDRFSARQFPNYSSELNVNALLLGDSALYLCASSLVPGGRYEQYFGPGTRLTVT.